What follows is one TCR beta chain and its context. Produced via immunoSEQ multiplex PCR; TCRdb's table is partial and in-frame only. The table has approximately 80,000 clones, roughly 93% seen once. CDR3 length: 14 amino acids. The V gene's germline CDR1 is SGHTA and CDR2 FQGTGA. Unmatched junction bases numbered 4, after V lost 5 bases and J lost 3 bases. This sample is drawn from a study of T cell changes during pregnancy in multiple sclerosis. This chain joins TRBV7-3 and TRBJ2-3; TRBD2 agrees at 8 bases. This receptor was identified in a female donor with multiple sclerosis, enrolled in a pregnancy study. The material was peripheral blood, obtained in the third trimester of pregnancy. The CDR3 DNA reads TGTGCCAGCAGCCCCCGGGGGGGGACAGATACGCAGTATTTT. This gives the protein CASSPRGGTDTQYF.